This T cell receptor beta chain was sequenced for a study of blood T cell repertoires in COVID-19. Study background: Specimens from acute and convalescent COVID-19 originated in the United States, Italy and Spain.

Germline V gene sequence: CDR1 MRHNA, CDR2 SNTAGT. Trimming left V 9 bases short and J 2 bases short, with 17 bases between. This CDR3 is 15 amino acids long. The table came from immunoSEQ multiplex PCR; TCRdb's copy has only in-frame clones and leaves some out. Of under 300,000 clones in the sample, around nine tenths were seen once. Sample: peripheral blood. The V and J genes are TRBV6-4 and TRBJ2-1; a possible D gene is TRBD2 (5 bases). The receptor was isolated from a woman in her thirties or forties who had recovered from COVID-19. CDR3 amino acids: CARGRARGAYNEQFF. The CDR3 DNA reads TGTGCCAGAGGGAGAGCTAGAGGAGCCTACAATGAGCAGTTCTTC.